This T cell receptor beta chain was sequenced in a study of T cell responses to AZD1222 COVID-19 vaccine. Generated by immunoSEQ multiplex PCR, the TCRdb table keeps only in-frame clones and is missing some. The table has 140,000 or so clones, roughly 89% seen once. Whole-study results and caveats: At baseline, seropositivity was found in only a handful of AZD1222 recipients. Spike-specific TCR depth and breadth grew after two AZD1222 doses.

The CDR3 is made up of 15 amino acids. In germline, CDR1 is SEHNR, CDR2 FQNEAQ (reference sequence). After removal of 2 bases from V and 4 bases from J, the junction contained 7 bases not matched to a gene. As regards this clone: The antigen is undetermined.

V gene TRBV7-9 combines with J gene TRBJ1-1; 7 bases align to TRBD1. The TCR comes from an adult in good health. This specimen was peripheral blood, taken on day 0 of AZD1222 vaccination. This CDR3 reads CASSLPTGWGTEAFF. CDR3 nucleotides: TGTGCCAGCAGCTTACCGACAGGGTGGGGCACTGAAGCTTTCTTT. Together with reference TRBV7-9 and TRBJ1-1, the CDR3 gives the full variable domain: DTGVSQNPRHKITKRGQNVTFRCDPISEHNRLYWYRQTLGQGPEFLTYFQNEAQLEKSRLLSDRFSAERPKGSFSTLEIQRTEQGDSAMYLCASSLPTGWGTEAFFGQGTRLTVV.